Listed below are T cell receptor beta chains from one sample, sequenced in a study of blood T cells in healthy people across ages. Using its own MiXCR run on the 5' RACE reads, TCRdb lists one record per CDR3 protein. The sample comprises approximately 580,000 distinct CDR3 sequences, approximately 25% of which are singletons, and 8.7% rests with the top ten. This sample also belongs to another study, concerning T cells of mothers and their children.

Input material: blood. These receptors originate from a boy aged 5-17 years in good health. CDR3s include the opening cysteine and the closing phenylalanine or tryptophan. Fields, in order: D gene, V gene, clone size, CDR3 length, J gene, CDR3 protein, CDR3 DNA. A D gene is named only where the DNA matches it firmly. The size entry is marked missing in some rows and otherwise reads once, few, many or a size class.

>.|TRBV21-1|.|15|TRBJ2-2
CASSKGTGVTGELFF
TGTGCCAGCAGCAAGGGGACAGGAGTCACCGGGGAGCTGTTTTTT
>TRBD2|TRBV29-1|few|16|TRBJ2-7
CSVAGSYWAGGDEQYF
TGCAGCGTTGCAGGCTCCTACTGGGCGGGAGGGGACGAGCAGTACTTC
>.|TRBV20-1|few|14|TRBJ2-1
CSAPTEALPNEQFF
TGCAGTGCCCCTACGGAGGCTCTGCCGAATGAGCAGTTCTTC
>TRBD1|TRBV9|.|15|TRBJ1-1
CASSARTGGSAQAFF
TGTGCCAGCAGCGCCCGAACAGGGGGCTCAGCACAAGCTTTCTTT
>TRBD1|TRBV4-1|.|15|TRBJ2-7
CASSQGTGATYEQYF
TGCGCCAGCAGCCAAGGGACAGGGGCTACCTACGAGCAGTACTTC
>.|TRBV9|.|17|TRBJ2-5
CASSVTPAVATSETQYF
TGTGCCAGCAGCGTAACCCCTGCGGTAGCGACTTCAGAGACCCAGTACTTC
>.|TRBV7-9|.|17|TRBJ1-2
CASSSEFPRTNTGGYTF
TGTGCCAGCAGCTCGGAGTTTCCAAGGACCAATACGGGTGGCTACACCTTC
>.|TRBV7-2|few|14|TRBJ2-5
CASSLETGAETQYF
TGTGCCAGCAGCTTAGAGACGGGGGCAGAGACCCAGTACTTC
>.|TRBV28|few|19|TRBJ2-7
CASSLRGVGLGEFSYEQYF
TGTGCCAGCAGCCTAAGAGGAGTCGGTTTGGGGGAGTTCTCCTACGAGCAGTACTTC
>TRBD2|TRBV20-1|.|13|TRBJ2-7
CSAPGLALYEQYF
TGCAGTGCCCCTGGACTAGCGCTCTACGAGCAGTACTTC
>.|TRBV20-1|few|13|TRBJ2-7
CSARVGSLGEQYF
TGCAGTGCTAGAGTTGGCAGTCTTGGGGAGCAGTACTTC
>.|TRBV5-1|few|12|TRBJ1-5
CASLDRIEPQHF
TGCGCCAGTCTAGATCGAATCGAGCCCCAGCATTTT
>TRBD2|TRBV5-1|.|16|TRBJ2-1
CASSGEGTSVNNEQFF
TGCGCCAGCAGCGGGGAGGGGACTAGCGTAAACAATGAGCAGTTCTTC
>TRBD2|TRBV28|few|16|TRBJ2-2
CASSLTAGGFAGELFF
TGTGCCAGCAGTCTGACTGCGGGAGGGTTTGCCGGGGAGCTGTTTTTT
>TRBD1|TRBV2|.|14|TRBJ1-4
CASKRGQGEEKLFF
TGTGCCAGCAAAAGGGGACAGGGGGAGGAAAAACTGTTTTTT
>TRBD1|TRBV19|.|13|TRBJ1-5
CASGQGSNQPQHF
TGTGCCAGTGGACAGGGGAGCAATCAGCCCCAGCATTTT
>TRBD1|TRBV6-5|few|16|TRBJ1-6
CASSSQRQGGNSPLHF
TGTGCCAGCAGTTCGCAACGACAGGGAGGTAATTCACCCCTCCACTTT
>.|TRBV20-1|few|13|TRBJ2-7
CSAPSGPPYEQYF
TGCAGTGCTCCTTCTGGGCCTCCCTACGAGCAGTACTTC
>TRBD1|TRBV6-5|few|17|TRBJ2-1
CASSYSTGTEAYNEQFF
TGTGCCAGCAGTTACTCAACCGGGACAGAAGCCTACAATGAGCAGTTCTTC
>.|TRBV5-1|.|14|TRBJ1-4
CASSQRGTNEKLFF
TGCGCCAGCAGCCAAAGAGGGACTAATGAAAAACTGTTTTTT
>.|TRBV7-2|few|14|TRBJ2-7
CASSRDSSAYEQYF
TGTGCCAGCAGCCGGGACTCCTCGGCCTACGAGCAGTACTTC
>TRBD1|TRBV25-1|many|15|TRBJ1-4
CASSEFGTGAGKLFF
TGTGCCAGCAGTGAATTCGGGACAGGGGCGGGAAAACTGTTTTTT
>.|TRBV2|few|12|TRBJ2-7
CASRGLTYEQYF
TGTGCCAGCAGAGGACTCACCTACGAGCAGTACTTC
>.|TRBV3-1|few|16|TRBJ1-4
CASSQDKGHRNEKLFF
TGTGCCAGCAGCCAAGATAAGGGACACCGGAATGAAAAACTGTTTTTT
>TRBD2|TRBV4-1|few|15|TRBJ2-3
CASSPHSGDTDTQYF
TGCGCCAGCAGCCCCCATAGCGGGGACACAGATACGCAGTATTTT
>TRBD1|TRBV7-2|few|12|TRBJ1-2
CASSPRQGRYTF
TGTGCCAGCAGCCCAAGACAGGGGCGCTACACCTTC
>.|TRBV20-1|.|13|TRBJ1-5
CSGQGAPNQPQHF
TGCAGTGGCCAAGGGGCACCAAATCAGCCCCAGCATTTT
>TRBD2|TRBV4-1|.|16|TRBJ2-7
CASSQDGTSGGYEQYF
TGCGCCAGCAGCCAAGATGGGACTAGCGGGGGTTACGAGCAGTACTTC
>TRBD1|TRBV7-8|.|15|TRBJ2-5
CASSLAPRGTWTQYF
TGTGCCAGCAGCTTAGCCCCCAGGGGGACATGGACCCAGTACTTC
>.|TRBV6-2/TRBV6-3|.|13|TRBJ2-1
CASSYSTVHEQFF
TGTGCCAGCAGTTACTCGACCGTCCATGAGCAGTTCTTC
>TRBD1|TRBV7-8|.|18|TRBJ2-7
CASRNLGQGIISSYEQYF
TGTGCCAGCAGGAACCTAGGACAGGGTATTATATCCTCCTACGAGCAGTACTTC
>.|TRBV7-2|few|14|TRBJ2-7
CASSLLGAPSEQYF
TGTGCCAGCAGCTTATTGGGGGCCCCATCCGAGCAGTACTTC
>.|TRBV20-1|few|17|TRBJ2-1
CSARDPPASLDYNEQFF
TGCAGTGCTAGAGACCCCCCTGCTAGCCTGGACTACAATGAGCAGTTCTTC
>TRBD1|TRBV7-9|few|16|TRBJ2-4
CASSPITGQGLDIQYF
TGTGCCAGCAGCCCTATTACAGGACAGGGGTTGGACATTCAGTACTTC
>TRBD2|TRBV20-1|.|13|TRBJ2-5
CSASGTSLETQYF
TGCAGTGCTAGTGGGACTAGCTTAGAGACCCAGTACTTC
>.|TRBV12-3/TRBV12-4|.|13|TRBJ2-5
CASSRRGQETQYF
TGTGCCAGCAGTCGACGGGGCCAAGAGACCCAGTACTTC
>TRBD1|TRBV20-1|few|15|TRBJ2-5
CSARNLRDSQETQYF
TGCAGTGCTAGAAACCTCCGGGACAGTCAAGAGACCCAGTACTTC
>.|TRBV5-5|few|14|TRBJ1-2
CASSLGRGNYGYTF
TGTGCCAGCAGCTTGGGCAGGGGTAACTATGGCTACACCTTC
>TRBD2|TRBV20-1|.|15|TRBJ2-1
CSARDLLAGGFGQFF
TGCAGTGCTAGAGATCTCCTAGCGGGGGGGTTTGGGCAGTTCTTC
>TRBD1|TRBV6-2/TRBV6-3|.|15|TRBJ1-1
CASSYTGTGSTEAFF
TGTGCCAGCAGTTACACCGGGACAGGGAGCACTGAAGCTTTCTTT
>.|TRBV24-1|few|14|TRBJ1-2
CATSDPSGDYGYTF
TGTGCCACCAGTGATCCTTCCGGGGACTATGGCTACACCTTC
>TRBD1|TRBV28|few|15|TRBJ2-3
CASSPGTGRTDTQYF
TGTGCCAGCAGTCCCGGGACAGGACGCACAGATACGCAGTATTTT
>TRBD1|TRBV7-2|many|14|TRBJ2-5
CASSPDRSQETQYF
TGTGCCAGCAGTCCGGACAGGAGTCAAGAGACCCAGTACTTC
>.|TRBV20-1|many|17|TRBJ2-6
CSARSQGLSSGANVLTF
TGCAGTGCTAGGTCTCAGGGCCTAAGCTCTGGGGCCAACGTCCTGACTTTC
>TRBD2|TRBV6-2/TRBV6-3|.|14|TRBJ2-5
CASRTGTSVETQYF
TGTGCCAGCAGGACCGGGACTAGCGTGGAGACCCAGTACTTC
>.|TRBV15|.|16|TRBJ1-5
CATSRDSPGSNQPQHF
TGTGCCACCAGCAGAGACAGCCCAGGGAGCAATCAGCCCCAGCATTTT
>TRBD1|TRBV7-9|.|20|TRBJ1-2
CASSTSTSRDREDANYGYTF
TGTGCCAGCAGCACCAGTACTTCCCGGGACAGAGAGGACGCGAACTATGGCTACACCTTC
>TRBD2|TRBV24-1|few|14|TRBJ2-1
CATSDIAGVYEQFF
TGTGCCACCAGTGATATAGCGGGAGTCTATGAGCAGTTCTTC
>.|TRBV4-3|few|15|TRBJ1-6
CASSQDLRGSSPLHF
TGCGCCAGCAGCCAAGATTTACGGGGGAGTTCACCCCTCCACTTT
>.|TRBV20-1|.|14|TRBJ2-1
CSALGRESYNEQFF
TGCAGTGCTCTAGGCAGGGAATCCTACAATGAGCAGTTCTTC
>.|TRBV4-1|.|13|TRBJ2-7
CASSRVGSYEQYF
TGCGCCAGCAGCCGAGTGGGCAGTTACGAGCAGTACTTC